One T cell receptor beta chain is described in this entry. What it binds is unknown. The sample is drawn from a study of OX40 agonist ivuxolimab in advanced cancers. Study-level results: There were also nonresponders showing low normalized T-cell clonal expansion.

Blood specimens came from baseline, cycle 4 day 1, and cycle 7 day 1. Sequenced by immunoSEQ multiplex PCR; TCRdb stores in-frame clones only, minus some. The repertoire holds about 55,000 clones, with more than 75% as singletons. The trim removed 3 bases at V and 5 bases at J, leaving 12 bases unmatched. The CDR3 extends over 16 amino acids. The germline gives CDR1 KGHSH, CDR2 LQKENI. The clonotype was recovered from an adult with an advanced solid tumor such as melanoma, head and neck, liver or kidney cancer. This sample comprised CD4+ or CD8+ T cells sorted from blood, obtained in a trial of the OX40 agonist ivuxolimab. The chain combines TRBV18 with TRBJ2-5; TRBD2 aligns across 7 bases. This CDR3 reads CASSPPRLLAGETQYF. The CDR3 DNA sequence: TGTGCCAGCTCACCCCCCCGGTTGTTAGCGGGCGAGACCCAGTACTTC.